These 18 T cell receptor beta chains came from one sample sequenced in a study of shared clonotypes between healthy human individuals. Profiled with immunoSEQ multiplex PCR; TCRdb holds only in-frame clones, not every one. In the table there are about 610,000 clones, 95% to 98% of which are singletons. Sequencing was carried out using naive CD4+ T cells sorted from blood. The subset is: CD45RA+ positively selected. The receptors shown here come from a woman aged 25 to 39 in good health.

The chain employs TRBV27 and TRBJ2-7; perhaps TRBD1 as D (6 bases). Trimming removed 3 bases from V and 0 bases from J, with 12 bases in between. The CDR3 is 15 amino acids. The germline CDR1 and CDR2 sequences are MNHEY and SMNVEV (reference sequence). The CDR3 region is CASSFGQGSSYEQYF. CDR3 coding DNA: TGTGCCAGCAGTTTTGGCCAGGGGTCCTCCTACGAGCAGTACTTC.

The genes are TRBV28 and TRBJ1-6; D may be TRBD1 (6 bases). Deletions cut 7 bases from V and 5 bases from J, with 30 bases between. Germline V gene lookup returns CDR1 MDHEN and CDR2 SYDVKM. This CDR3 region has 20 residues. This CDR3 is CASKSFQSAVWGTNNSPLHF. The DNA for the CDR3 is TGTGCCAGCAAATCTTTCCAAAGCGCGGTGTGGGGGACAAATAATTCACCCCTCCACTTT. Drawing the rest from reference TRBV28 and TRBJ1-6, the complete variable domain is DVKVTQSSRYLVKRTGEKVFLECVQDMDHENMFWYRQDPGLGLRLIYFSYDVKMKEKGDIPEGYSVSREKKERFSLILESASTNQTSMYLCASKSFQSAVWGTNNSPLHFGNGTRLTVT.

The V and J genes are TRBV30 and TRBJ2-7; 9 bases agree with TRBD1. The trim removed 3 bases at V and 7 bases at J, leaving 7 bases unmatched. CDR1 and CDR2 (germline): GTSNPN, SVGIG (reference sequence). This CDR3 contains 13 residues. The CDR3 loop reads CAWRGQGGGEQYF. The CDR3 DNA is TGTGCCTGGAGGGGACAGGGAGGAGGTGAGCAGTACTTC.

The CDR3 sequence: CASSLPWDSPTDTQYF. The DNA of the CDR3 is TGTGCCAGCAGCTTACCCTGGGACTCCCCCACAGATACGCAGTATTTT. This chain connects TRBV11-2 to TRBJ2-3; possibly TRBD2 for D (6 bases). The germline V gene encodes CDR1 SGHAT and CDR2 FQNNGV. Trimming took off 2 bases at V and 2 bases at J, with 14 bases between the two ends. The CDR3 covers 16 residues.

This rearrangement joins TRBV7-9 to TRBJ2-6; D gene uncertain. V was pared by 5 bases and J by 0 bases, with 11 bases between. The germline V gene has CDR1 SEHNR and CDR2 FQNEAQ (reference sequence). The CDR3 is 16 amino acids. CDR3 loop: CASSPPDGSGANVLTF. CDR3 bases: TGTGCCAGCAGCCCCCCAGACGGCTCTGGGGCCAACGTCCTGACTTTC.

CDR3 residues: CASSDAGRSSYEQYF. CDR3 bases: TGTGCCAGCAGTGACGCGGGAAGAAGCTCCTACGAGCAGTACTTC. The chain is built from TRBV2 and TRBJ2-7; a possible D gene is TRBD2 (6 bases). CDR1 is SNHLY and CDR2 is FYNNEI in the germline V gene. V lost 3 bases and J 0 bases, leaving 12 bases between the germline ends. CDR3 size: 15 residues.

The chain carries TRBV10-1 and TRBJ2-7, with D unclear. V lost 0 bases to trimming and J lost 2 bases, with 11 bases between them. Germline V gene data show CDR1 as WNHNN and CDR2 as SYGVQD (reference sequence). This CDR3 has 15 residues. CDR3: CASSESIAEPYEQYF. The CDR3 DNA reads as TGCGCCAGCAGTGAGTCGATTGCGGAGCCCTACGAGCAGTACTTC.

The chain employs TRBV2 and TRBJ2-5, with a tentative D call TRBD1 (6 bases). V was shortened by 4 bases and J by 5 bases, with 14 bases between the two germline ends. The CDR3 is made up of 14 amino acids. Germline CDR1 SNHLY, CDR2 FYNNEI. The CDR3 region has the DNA TGTGCCAGCAGTGGGAATACAGGGATGGAGACCCAGTACTTC. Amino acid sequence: CASSGNTGMETQYF.

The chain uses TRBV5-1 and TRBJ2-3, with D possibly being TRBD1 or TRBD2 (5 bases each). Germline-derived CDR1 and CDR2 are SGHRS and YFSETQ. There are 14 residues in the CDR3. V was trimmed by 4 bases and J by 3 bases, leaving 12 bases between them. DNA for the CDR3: TGCGCCAGCAGCAAAGGGACGGAGACAGATACGCAGTATTTT. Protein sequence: CASSKGTETDTQYF.

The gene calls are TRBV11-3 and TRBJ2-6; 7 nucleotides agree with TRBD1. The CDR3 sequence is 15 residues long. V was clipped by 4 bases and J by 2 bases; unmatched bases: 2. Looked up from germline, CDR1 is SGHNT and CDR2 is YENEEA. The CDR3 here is CASSSRGTGANVLTF. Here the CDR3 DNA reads TGTGCCAGCAGCTCCAGGGGGACTGGGGCCAACGTCCTGACTTTC.

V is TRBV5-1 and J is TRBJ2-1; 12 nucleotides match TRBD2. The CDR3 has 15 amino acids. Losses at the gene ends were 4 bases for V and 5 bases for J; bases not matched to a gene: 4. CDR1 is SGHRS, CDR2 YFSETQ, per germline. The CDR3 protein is CASSPRLAGDNEQFF. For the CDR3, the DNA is TGCGCCAGCAGCCCGAGACTAGCGGGGGACAATGAGCAGTTCTTC.

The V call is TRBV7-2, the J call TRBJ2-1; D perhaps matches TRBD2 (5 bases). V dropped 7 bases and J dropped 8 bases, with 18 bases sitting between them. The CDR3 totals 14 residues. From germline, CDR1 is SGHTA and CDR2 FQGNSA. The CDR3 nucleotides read TGTGCCAGCATCATCAGAGGGAGTATAGATGAGCAGTTCTTC. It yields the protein CASIIRGSIDEQFF.

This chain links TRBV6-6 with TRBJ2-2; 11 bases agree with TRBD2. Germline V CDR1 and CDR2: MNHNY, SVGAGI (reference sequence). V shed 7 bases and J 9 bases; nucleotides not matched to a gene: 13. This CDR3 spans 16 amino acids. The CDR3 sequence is CASTYALAGVPWELFF. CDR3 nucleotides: TGTGCCAGCACCTACGCACTAGCGGGAGTTCCCTGGGAGCTGTTTTTT.

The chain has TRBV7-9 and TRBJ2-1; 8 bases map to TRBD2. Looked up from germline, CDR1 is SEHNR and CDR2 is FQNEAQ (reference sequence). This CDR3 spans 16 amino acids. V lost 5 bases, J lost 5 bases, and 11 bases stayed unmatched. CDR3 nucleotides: TGTGCCAGCAGCCGGATTGTGCGAGCGGGGGACAATGAGCAGTTCTTC. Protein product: CASSRIVRAGDNEQFF.

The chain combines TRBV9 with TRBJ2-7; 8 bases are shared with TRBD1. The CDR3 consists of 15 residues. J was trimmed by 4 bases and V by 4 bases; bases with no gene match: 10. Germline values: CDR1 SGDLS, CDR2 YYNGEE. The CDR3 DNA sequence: TGTGCCAGCAGCCCCAGAGGGCAGGGGGCATACGAGCAGTACTTC. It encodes CASSPRGQGAYEQYF.

Here the CDR3 DNA reads TGCGCCAGCAGCCCACATATACGGACAGGGGTTACAACTAATGAAAAACTGTTTTTT. Translated: CASSPHIRTGVTTNEKLFF. The rearrangement uses TRBV5-1 and TRBJ1-4; 9 bases match TRBD1. CDR1 and CDR2 (germline): SGHRS, YFSETQ. The CDR3 contains 19 residues. Trimming removed 4 bases from V and 0 bases from J; junction bases left unmatched: 13.

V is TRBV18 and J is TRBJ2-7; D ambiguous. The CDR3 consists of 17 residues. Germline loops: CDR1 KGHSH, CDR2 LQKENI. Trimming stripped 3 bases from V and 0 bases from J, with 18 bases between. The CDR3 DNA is TGTGCCAGCTCACCGAGGACCTTGATTTCCAGCTCCTACGAGCAGTACTTC. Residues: CASSPRTLISSSYEQYF.

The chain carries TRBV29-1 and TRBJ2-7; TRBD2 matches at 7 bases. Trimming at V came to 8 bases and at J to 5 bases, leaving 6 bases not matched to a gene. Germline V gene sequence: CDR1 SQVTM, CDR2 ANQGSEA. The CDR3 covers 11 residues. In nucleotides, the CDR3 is TGCAGCTTGGGGGAGGGAAACGAGCAGTACTTC. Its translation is CSLGEGNEQYF.